This T cell receptor beta chain was retrieved from a study of early T cells in non-severe SARS-CoV-2 infection. TCRdb independently ran MiXCR on the 5' RACE reads; one entry per CDR3 protein. Of about 10,000 distinct CDR3 sequences listed, 4.8% are singletons. This clonotype has a count of ten or more. The CDR3 runs to 15 residues. The V and J ends lost 4 bases and 8 bases respectively, with 20 bases between them. Germline V lookup: CDR1 SGDLS, CDR2 YYNGEE. Sequenced material: whole blood. The chain uses TRBV9 and TRBJ2-3; the D gene is possibly TRBD2 (5 bases). The origin of this receptor is an adult who was a healthcare worker with PCR-confirmed SARS-CoV-2 infection or an uninfected control (not recorded which). DNA for the CDR3: TGTGCCAGCAGCCCCACGACCGCCCGGAGCGGTACGCAGTATTTT. This codes for CASSPTTARSGTQYF. Full variable domain (outside the CDR3, taken from reference TRBV9 and TRBJ2-3): DSGVTQTPKHLITATGQRVTLRCSPRSGDLSVYWYQQSLDQGLQFLIQYYNGEERAKGNILERFSAQQFPDLHSELNLSSLELGDSALYFCASSPTTARSGTQYFGPGTRLTVL.